A selection of T cell receptor beta chains follows, all from one sample in a study of cytomegalovirus exposure and HLA in healthy donors. Assay: immunoSEQ multiplex PCR; the TCRdb copy retains only in-frame clones and omits some. The repertoire holds roughly 200,000 clones, with approximately 78% as singletons. The sample taken for sequencing was PBMCs. These receptors all stem from a woman under 40 in good health and CMV-seronegative. CDR3s include the opening cysteine and the closing phenylalanine or tryptophan. D genes are given only for firm matches. Clone sizes are given selectively: once, few, many, or a class where the clone is expanded.

cdr3_aa,cdr3_nt,d_call,clone_size,v_call,cdr3_length,j_call
CASSLRDRGRGEQYF,TGTGCCAGCAGTCTCCGGGACAGGGGGCGTGGGGAGCAGTACTTC,TRBD1,-,TRBV6-1,15,TRBJ2-7
CACYSGLATYNEQFF,TGCGCCTGTTATTCAGGACTCGCTACCTACAATGAGCAGTTCTTC,-,-,TRBV5-1,15,TRBJ2-1
CASSYSATGVDGEQYF,TGTGCCAGCAGTTACTCCGCGACAGGGGTTGATGGCGAGCAGTACTTC,TRBD1,-,TRBV6-6,16,TRBJ2-7
CASSLVGGVEYNEQFF,TGCGCCAGCAGCTTGGTGGGCGGGGTGGAATACAATGAGCAGTTCTTC,-,-,TRBV5-1,16,TRBJ2-1
CASSLTSGSYEQYF,TGTGCCAGCAGCTTGACTAGCGGATCCTACGAGCAGTACTTC,TRBD2,-,TRBV6-1,14,TRBJ2-7
CASSPPPMITGELFF,TGTGCCAGCTCACCCCCACCTATGATCACCGGGGAGCTGTTTTTT,-,-,TRBV18,15,TRBJ2-2
CASTLGGGTDTQYF,TGTGCCAGCACCCTTGGGGGGGGTACAGATACGCAGTATTTT,TRBD2,few,TRBV5-5,14,TRBJ2-3
CASRETSGGDTQYF,TGTGCCAGTCGAGAGACTAGCGGGGGAGATACGCAGTATTTT,TRBD2,-,TRBV19,14,TRBJ2-3
CASTHMETGSGYTF,TGCGCCAGCACCCATATGGAGACTGGAAGTGGCTACACCTTC,-,few,TRBV4-1,14,TRBJ1-2
CASSEGVAETQYF,TGCGCCAGCAGCGAGGGGGTTGCAGAGACCCAGTACTTC,-,-,TRBV5-1,13,TRBJ2-5
CASSLEQGGNTEAFF,TGCGCCAGCAGCTTGGAGCAGGGGGGGAACACTGAAGCTTTCTTT,TRBD1,-,TRBV5-1,15,TRBJ1-1
CAISSGENYGYTF,TGTGCCATCAGCTCGGGGGAAAACTATGGCTACACCTTC,-,once,TRBV10-3,13,TRBJ1-2
CASSADASAASEQYF,TGTGCCAGCAGTGCGGATGCCTCAGCGGCCTCCGAGCAGTACTTC,-,-,TRBV2,15,TRBJ2-7
CASSLTGGPYNEQFF,TGTGCCAGCAGTTTGACAGGGGGACCATACAATGAGCAGTTCTTC,TRBD1,-,TRBV2,15,TRBJ2-1
CASSSSWTGHSNQPQHF,TGTGCCAGCAGCTCCAGCTGGACAGGCCATAGCAATCAGCCCCAGCATTTT,TRBD1,-,TRBV7-2,17,TRBJ1-5
CASSIGGQGVEKLFF,TGTGCCAGCAGCATCGGCGGACAGGGAGTCGAAAAACTGTTTTTT,TRBD1,-,TRBV5-4,15,TRBJ1-4
CASSEGTSGSTDTQYF,TGCGCCAGCAGCGAGGGGACTAGCGGGAGCACAGATACGCAGTATTTT,TRBD2,-,TRBV5-1,16,TRBJ2-3
CAWTTSGLYNEQFF,TGTGCCTGGACGACTAGCGGCCTTTACAATGAGCAGTTCTTC,TRBD2,-,TRBV30,14,TRBJ2-1
CAGDRAAEKLFF,TGTGCCGGGGACAGGGCGGCGGAAAAACTGTTTTTT,TRBD1,-,TRBV30,12,TRBJ1-4
CASRRDTEAFF,TGTGCCAGCCGGAGGGACACTGAAGCTTTCTTT,-,-,TRBV2,11,TRBJ1-1
CASSFDRNPYEQYF,TGTGCCAGCAGTTTCGACAGAAACCCGTACGAGCAGTACTTC,-,-,TRBV28,14,TRBJ2-7
CASSGGLAGTDTQYF,TGTGCCAGCAGTGGGGGACTAGCGGGCACAGATACGCAGTATTTT,TRBD2,-,TRBV6-5,15,TRBJ2-3
CASSESRRWSPLHF,TGTGCCAGCAGTGAATCCCGGAGATGGTCACCCCTCCACTTT,-,few,TRBV6-1,14,TRBJ1-6
CASNLGTGGSYEQYF,TGTGCCAGCAACCTCGGGACAGGGGGCTCCTACGAGCAGTACTTC,TRBD1,-,TRBV28,15,TRBJ2-7
CASSLLAGNGYTF,TGTGCCAGCAGTTTACTGGCAGGGAATGGCTACACCTTC,-,few,TRBV28,13,TRBJ1-2
CASSYDGQGREQYF,TGTGCCAGCAGTTACGATGGGCAGGGGCGCGAGCAGTACTTC,-,-,TRBV6-5,14,TRBJ2-7
CASSRPGGEGEKLFF,TGTGCCAGCTCACGCCCGGGAGGGGAAGGCGAAAAACTGTTTTTT,-,-,TRBV18,15,TRBJ1-4
CASSPGTEETQYF,TGTGCCAGCAGCCCAGGGACAGAAGAGACCCAGTACTTC,TRBD1,-,TRBV5-4,13,TRBJ2-5
CASSELSGVYNEQFF,TGTGCCAGCAGTGAATTGAGCGGGGTATACAATGAGCAGTTCTTC,TRBD2,-,TRBV6-1,15,TRBJ2-1